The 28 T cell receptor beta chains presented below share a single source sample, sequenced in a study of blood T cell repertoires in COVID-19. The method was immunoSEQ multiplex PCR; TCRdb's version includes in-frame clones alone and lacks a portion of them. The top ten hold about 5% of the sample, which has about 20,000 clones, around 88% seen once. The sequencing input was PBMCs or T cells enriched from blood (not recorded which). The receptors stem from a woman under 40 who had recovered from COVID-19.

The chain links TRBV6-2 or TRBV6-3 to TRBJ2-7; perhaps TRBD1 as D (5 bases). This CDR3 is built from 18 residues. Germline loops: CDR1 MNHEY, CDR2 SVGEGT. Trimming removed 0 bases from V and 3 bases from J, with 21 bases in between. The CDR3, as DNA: TGTGCCAGCAGTTACTCCACAGGAGTAGCCGAAACCGTCTACGAGCAGTACTTC. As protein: CASSYSTGVAETVYEQYF.

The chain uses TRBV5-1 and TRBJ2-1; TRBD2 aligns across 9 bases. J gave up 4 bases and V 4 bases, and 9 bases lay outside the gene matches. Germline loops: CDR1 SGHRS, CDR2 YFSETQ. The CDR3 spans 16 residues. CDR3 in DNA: TGCGCCAGCAGCCTGGCTAGCGGGGCGTCTTACAATGAGCAGTTCTTC. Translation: CASSLASGASYNEQFF.

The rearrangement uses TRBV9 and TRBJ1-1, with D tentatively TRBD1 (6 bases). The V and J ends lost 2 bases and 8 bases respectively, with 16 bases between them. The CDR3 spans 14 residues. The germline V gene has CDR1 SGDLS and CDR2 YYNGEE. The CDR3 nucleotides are TGTGCCAGCAGCGTCGGGACACCGACCGCCGAAGCTTTCTTT. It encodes CASSVGTPTAEAFF.

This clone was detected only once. The CDR3 nucleotides are TGTGCCTCCGGGTCGGGGGTCTCCTATAATTCACCCCTCCACTTT. This sequence encodes CASGSGVSYNSPLHF. This rearrangement joins TRBV30 to TRBJ1-6; weak D call: TRBD1 (5 bases). Trimming removed 7 bases at V and 0 bases at J, with 13 bases between. This CDR3 has 15 residues. Germline lookup yields CDR1 GTSNPN and CDR2 SVGIG (reference sequence).

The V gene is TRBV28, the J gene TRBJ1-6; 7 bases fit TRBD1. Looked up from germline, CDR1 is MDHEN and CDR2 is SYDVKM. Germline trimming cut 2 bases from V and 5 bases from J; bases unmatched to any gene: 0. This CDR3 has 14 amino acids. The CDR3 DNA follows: TGTGCCAGCAGTTTAGGGACAGATAATTCACCCCTCCACTTT. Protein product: CASSLGTDNSPLHF.

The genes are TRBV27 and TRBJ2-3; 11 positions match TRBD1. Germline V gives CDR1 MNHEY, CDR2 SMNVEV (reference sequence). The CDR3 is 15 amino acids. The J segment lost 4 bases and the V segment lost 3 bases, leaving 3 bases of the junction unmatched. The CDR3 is CASSLGQGVPDTQYF. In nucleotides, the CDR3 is TGTGCCAGCAGTTTGGGACAGGGGGTCCCAGATACGCAGTATTTT.

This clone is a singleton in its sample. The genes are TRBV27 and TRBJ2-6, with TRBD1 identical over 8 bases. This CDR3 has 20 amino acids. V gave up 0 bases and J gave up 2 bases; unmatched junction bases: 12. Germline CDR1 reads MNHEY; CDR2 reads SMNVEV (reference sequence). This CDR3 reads CASSLSTVGQGFPGANVLTF. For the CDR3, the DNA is TGTGCCAGCAGTTTATCGACCGTAGGACAGGGTTTCCCTGGGGCCAACGTCCTGACTTTC. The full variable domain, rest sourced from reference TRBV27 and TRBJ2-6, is EAQVTQNPRYLITVTGKKLTVTCSQNMNHEYMSWYRQDPGLGLRQIYYSMNVEVTDKGDVPEGYKVSRKEKRNFPLILESPSPNQTSLYFCASSLSTVGQGFPGANVLTFGAGSRLTVL.

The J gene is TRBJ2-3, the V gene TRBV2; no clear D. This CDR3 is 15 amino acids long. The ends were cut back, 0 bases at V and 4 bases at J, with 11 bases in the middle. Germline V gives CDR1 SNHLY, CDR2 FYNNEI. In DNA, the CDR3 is TGTGCCAGCAGTGAAGCGGCAAGTGAGGCAGATACGCAGTATTTT. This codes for CASSEAASEADTQYF.

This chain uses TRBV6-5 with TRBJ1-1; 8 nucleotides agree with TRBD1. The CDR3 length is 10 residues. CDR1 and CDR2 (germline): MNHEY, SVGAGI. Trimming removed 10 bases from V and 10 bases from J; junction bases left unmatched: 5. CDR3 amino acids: CATYDRGAFF. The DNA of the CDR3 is TGTGCCACATACGACAGGGGAGCTTTCTTT.

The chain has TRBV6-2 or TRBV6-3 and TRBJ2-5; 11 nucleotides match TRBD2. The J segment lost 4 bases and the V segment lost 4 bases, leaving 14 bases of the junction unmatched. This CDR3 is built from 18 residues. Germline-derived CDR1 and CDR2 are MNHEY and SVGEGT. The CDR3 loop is CASSLGRSSSGGGETQYF. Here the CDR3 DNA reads TGTGCCAGCAGTTTAGGGAGGTCGAGTAGCGGGGGGGGAGAGACCCAGTACTTC.

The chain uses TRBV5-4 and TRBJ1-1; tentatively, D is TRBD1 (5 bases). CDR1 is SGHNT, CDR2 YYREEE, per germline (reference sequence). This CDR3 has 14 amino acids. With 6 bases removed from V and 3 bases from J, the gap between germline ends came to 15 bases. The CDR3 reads CASKRGGGDTEAFF. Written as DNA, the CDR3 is TGTGCCAGCAAGCGGGGCGGAGGAGACACTGAAGCTTTCTTT.

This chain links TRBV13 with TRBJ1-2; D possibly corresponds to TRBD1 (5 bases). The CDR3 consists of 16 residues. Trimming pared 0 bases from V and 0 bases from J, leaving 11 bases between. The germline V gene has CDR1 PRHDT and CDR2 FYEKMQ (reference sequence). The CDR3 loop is CASSLGQGLPNYGYTF. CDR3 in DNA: TGTGCCAGCAGCTTAGGGCAGGGATTACCTAACTATGGCTACACCTTC.

This chain's CDR3 is CASRTGGTEAFF. The CDR3 DNA reads as TGTGCCAGTAGAACAGGGGGAACTGAAGCTTTCTTT. This chain joins TRBV19 and TRBJ1-1; 8 nucleotides match TRBD1. This CDR3 comprises 12 residues. CDR1 is LNHDA and CDR2 is SQIVND in the germline V gene (reference sequence). The V segment lost 6 bases and the J segment 5 bases; nucleotides outside the gene matches: 2.

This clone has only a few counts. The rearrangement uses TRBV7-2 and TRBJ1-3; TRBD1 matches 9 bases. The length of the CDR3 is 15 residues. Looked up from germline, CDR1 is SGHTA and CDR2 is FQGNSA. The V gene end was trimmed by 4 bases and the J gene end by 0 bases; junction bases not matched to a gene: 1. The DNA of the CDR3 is TGTGCCAGCAGCTGGGGACAGGGCTCTGGAAACACCATATATTTT. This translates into CASSWGQGSGNTIYF.

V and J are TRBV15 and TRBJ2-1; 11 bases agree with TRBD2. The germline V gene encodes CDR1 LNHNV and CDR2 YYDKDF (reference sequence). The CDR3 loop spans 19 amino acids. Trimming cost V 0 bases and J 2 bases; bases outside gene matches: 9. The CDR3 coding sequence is TGTGCCACCAGCAGAGATCAGGCTAGCGGGGGGATACCCTACAATGAGCAGTTCTTC. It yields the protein CATSRDQASGGIPYNEQFF.

In nucleotides, the CDR3 is TGTGCCAGCAGGGCCACCTCTGGGGCCAACGTCCTGACTTTC. It translates to CASRATSGANVLTF. The chain couples TRBV2 to TRBJ2-6; no clear D gene. CDR1 is SNHLY and CDR2 is FYNNEI in the germline V gene. V was clipped by 6 bases and J by 0 bases, with 6 bases between them. The CDR3 runs to 14 residues.

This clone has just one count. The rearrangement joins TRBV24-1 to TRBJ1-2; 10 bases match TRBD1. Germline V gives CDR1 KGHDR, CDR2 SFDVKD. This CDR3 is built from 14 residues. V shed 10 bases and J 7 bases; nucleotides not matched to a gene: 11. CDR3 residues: CATADRGSASGYTF. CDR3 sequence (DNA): TGTGCCACTGCGGACAGGGGGTCGGCTTCTGGCTACACCTTC.

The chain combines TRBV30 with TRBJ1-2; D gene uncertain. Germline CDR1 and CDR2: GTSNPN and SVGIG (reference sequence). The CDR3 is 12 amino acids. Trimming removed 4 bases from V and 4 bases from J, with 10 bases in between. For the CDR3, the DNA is TGTGCCTGGAAAAAGAGTTCCTATGGCTACACCTTC. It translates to CAWKKSSYGYTF.

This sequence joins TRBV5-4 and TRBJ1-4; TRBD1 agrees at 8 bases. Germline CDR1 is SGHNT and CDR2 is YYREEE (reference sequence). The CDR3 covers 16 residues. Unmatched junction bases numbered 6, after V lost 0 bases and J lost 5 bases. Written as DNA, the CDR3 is TGTGCCAGCAGCTTGGGAGTGACAGGGGAGAATGAAAAACTGTTTTTT. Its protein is CASSLGVTGENEKLFF.

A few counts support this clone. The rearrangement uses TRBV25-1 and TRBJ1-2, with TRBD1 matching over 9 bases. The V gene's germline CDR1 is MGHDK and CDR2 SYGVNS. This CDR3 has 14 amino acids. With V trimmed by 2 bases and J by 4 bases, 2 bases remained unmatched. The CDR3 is CASSETGGAYGYTF. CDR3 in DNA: TGTGCCAGCAGTGAAACAGGGGGCGCCTATGGCTACACCTTC.

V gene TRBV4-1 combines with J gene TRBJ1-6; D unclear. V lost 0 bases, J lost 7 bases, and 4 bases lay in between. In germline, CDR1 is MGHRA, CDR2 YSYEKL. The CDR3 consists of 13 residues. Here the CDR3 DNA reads TGCGCCAGCAGCCAAGATAAAAATTCACCCCTCCACTTT. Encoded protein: CASSQDKNSPLHF.

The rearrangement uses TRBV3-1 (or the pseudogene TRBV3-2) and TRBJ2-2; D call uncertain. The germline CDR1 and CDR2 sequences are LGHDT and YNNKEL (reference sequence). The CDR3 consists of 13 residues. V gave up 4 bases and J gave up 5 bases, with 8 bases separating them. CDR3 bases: TGTGCCAGCAGCCCCGTCGTAACCGGGGAGCTGTTTTTT. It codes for CASSPVVTGELFF.

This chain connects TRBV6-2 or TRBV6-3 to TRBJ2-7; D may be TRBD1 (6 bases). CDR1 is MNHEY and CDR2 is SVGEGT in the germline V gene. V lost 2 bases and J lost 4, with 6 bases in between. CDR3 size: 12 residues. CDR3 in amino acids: CASSYRGYEQYF. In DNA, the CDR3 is TGTGCCAGCAGTTACAGGGGGTACGAGCAGTACTTC.

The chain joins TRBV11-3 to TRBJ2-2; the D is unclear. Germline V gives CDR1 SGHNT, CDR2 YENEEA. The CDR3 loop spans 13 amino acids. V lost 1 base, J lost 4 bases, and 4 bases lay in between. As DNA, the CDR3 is TGTGCCAGCAGCTTAGCCGGCACCGGGGAGCTGTTTTTT. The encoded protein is CASSLAGTGELFF.

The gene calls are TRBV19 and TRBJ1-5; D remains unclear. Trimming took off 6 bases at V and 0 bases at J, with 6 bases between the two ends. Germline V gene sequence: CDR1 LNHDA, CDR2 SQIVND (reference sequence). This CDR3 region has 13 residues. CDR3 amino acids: CASRWSSNQPQHF. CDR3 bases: TGTGCCAGTAGATGGAGTAGCAATCAGCCCCAGCATTTT.

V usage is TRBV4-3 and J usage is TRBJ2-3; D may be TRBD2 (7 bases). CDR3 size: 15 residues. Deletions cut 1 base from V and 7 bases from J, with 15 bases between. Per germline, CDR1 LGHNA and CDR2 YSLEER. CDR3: CASSQGGGRTHTQYF. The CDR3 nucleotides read TGCGCCAGCAGCCAAGGGGGGGGCAGAACCCATACGCAGTATTTT.

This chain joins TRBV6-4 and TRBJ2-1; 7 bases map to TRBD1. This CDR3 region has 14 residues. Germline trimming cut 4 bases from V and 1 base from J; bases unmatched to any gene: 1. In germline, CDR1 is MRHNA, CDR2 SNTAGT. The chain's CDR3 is CASSGGQSYNEQFF. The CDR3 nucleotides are TGTGCCAGCAGTGGGGGACAGTCCTACAATGAGCAGTTCTTC.

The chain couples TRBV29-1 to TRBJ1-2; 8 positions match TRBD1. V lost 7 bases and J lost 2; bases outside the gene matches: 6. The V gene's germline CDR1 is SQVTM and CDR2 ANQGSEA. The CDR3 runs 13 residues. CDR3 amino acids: CSAETGENYGYTF. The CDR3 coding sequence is TGCAGCGCCGAGACAGGGGAGAACTATGGCTACACCTTC.